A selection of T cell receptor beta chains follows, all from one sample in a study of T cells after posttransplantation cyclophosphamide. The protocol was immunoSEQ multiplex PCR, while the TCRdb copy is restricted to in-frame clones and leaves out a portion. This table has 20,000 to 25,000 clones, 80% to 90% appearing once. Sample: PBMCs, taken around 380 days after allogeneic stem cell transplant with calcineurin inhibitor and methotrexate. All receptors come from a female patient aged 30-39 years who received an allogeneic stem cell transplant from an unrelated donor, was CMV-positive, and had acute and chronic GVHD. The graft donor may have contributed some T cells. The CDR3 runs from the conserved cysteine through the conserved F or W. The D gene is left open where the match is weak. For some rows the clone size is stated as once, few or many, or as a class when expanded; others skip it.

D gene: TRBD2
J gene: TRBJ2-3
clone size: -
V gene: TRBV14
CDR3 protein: CASSQDRRTSGSVSGDTQYF
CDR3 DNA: TGTGCCAGCAGCCAAGATCGAAGGACTAGCGGGAGTGTGTCGGGAGATACGCAGTATTTT

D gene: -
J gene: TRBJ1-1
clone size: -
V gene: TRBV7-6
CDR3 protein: CASSLNVRTEAFF
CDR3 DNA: TGTGCCAGCAGCCTTAATGTTCGGACTGAAGCTTTCTTT

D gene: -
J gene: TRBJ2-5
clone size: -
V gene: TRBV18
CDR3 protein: CASSPPSGETQYF
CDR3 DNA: TGTGCCAGCTCACCCCCCTCAGGGGAGACCCAGTACTTC

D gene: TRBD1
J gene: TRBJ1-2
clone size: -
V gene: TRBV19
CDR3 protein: CASSLSGTGFGYGYTF
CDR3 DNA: TGTGCCAGTAGTCTCTCCGGGACAGGGTTCGGCTATGGCTACACCTTC

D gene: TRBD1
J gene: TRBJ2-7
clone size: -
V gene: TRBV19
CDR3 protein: CASSRTGQPRSYEQYF
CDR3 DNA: TGTGCCAGTAGTAGGACAGGCCAACCCAGGTCCTACGAGCAGTACTTC

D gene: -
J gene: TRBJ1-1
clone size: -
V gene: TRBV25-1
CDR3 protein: CASSDRYTEAFF
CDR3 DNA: TGTGCCAGCAGTGACAGGTACACTGAAGCTTTCTTT

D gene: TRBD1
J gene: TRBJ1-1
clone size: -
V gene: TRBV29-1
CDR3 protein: CSARTGVNTEAFF
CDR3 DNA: TGCAGCGCTCGGACAGGGGTAAACACTGAAGCTTTCTTT

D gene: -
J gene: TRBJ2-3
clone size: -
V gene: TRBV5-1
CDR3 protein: CASSPGESAQYF
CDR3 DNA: TGCGCCAGCAGCCCCGGTGAGTCGGCGCAGTATTTT

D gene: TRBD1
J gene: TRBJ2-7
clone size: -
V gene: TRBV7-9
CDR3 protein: CASSLGDRGREQYF
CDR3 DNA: TGTGCCAGCAGCTTAGGGGACAGGGGGCGCGAGCAGTACTTC

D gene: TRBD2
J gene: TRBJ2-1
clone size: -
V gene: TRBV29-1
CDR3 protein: CSVGRLFTSGRNNEQFF
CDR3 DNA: TGCAGCGTTGGCAGACTGTTCACTAGCGGGAGGAACAATGAGCAGTTCTTC

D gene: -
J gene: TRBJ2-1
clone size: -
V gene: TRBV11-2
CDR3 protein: CASSLEGTYNEQFF
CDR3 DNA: TGTGCCAGCAGCTTAGAAGGGACATATAATGAGCAGTTCTTC

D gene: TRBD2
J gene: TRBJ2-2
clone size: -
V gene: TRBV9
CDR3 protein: CASSVAPLASWTTGELFF
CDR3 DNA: TGTGCCAGCAGCGTAGCCCCACTAGCGTCGTGGACCACCGGGGAGCTGTTTTTT

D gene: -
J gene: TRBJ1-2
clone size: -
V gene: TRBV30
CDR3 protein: CAWSPLGGIYGYTF
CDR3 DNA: TGTGCCTGGAGTCCCTTAGGAGGGATCTATGGCTACACCTTC

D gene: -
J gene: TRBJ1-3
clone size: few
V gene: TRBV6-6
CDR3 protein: CASSPGDGSNTIYF
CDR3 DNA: TGTGCCAGCAGCCCGGGGGACGGAAGTAACACCATATATTTT

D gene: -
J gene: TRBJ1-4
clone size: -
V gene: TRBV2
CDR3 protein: CASSDGVATNEKLFF
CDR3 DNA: TGTGCCAGCAGTGACGGGGTGGCAACTAATGAAAAACTGTTTTTT

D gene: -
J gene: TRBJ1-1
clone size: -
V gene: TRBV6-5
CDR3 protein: CASSYSQGRTEAFF
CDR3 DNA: TGTGCCAGCAGTTATTCCCAGGGGAGAACTGAAGCTTTCTTT

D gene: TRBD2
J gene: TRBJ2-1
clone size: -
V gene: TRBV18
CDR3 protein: CASSEGGGLATNNEQFF
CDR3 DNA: TGTGCCAGCTCGGAGGGGGGAGGACTAGCGACCAACAATGAGCAGTTCTTC

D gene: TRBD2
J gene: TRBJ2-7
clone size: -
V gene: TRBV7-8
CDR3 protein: CASSLGGGSYEQYF
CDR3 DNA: TGTGCCAGCAGCTTAGGGGGGGGATCCTACGAGCAGTACTTC

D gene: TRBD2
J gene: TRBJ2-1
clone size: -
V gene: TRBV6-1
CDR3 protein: CASSEAGTSGDNEQFF
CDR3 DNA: TGTGCCAGCAGTGAAGCAGGGACTAGCGGGGACAATGAGCAGTTCTTC

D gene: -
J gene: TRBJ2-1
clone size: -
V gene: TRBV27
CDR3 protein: CASSPHRGSEQFF
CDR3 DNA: TGTGCCAGCAGTCCCCACCGTGGGAGTGAGCAGTTCTTC

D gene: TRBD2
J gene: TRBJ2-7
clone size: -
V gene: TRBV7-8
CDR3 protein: CASSMGLALSSYEQYF
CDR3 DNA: TGTGCCAGCAGCATGGGACTAGCGCTAAGCTCCTACGAGCAGTACTTC

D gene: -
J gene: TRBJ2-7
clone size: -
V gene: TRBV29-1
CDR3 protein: CSVESQGLSSYEQYF
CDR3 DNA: TGCAGCGTTGAATCGCAGGGGCTCTCTTCCTACGAGCAGTACTTC

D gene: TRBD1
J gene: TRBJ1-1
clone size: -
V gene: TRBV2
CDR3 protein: CASLGQGNTEAFF
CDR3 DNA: TGTGCCAGCTTAGGACAGGGGAACACTGAAGCTTTCTTT

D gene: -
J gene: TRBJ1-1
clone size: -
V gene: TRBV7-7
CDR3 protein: CASSLGRGMNTEAFF
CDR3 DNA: TGTGCTAGCAGCTTAGGGAGGGGAATGAACACTGAAGCTTTCTTT

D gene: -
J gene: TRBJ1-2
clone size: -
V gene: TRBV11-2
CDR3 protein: CASNKGGGRDYGYTF
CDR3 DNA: TGTGCCAGCAACAAAGGGGGGGGACGGGACTATGGCTACACCTTC

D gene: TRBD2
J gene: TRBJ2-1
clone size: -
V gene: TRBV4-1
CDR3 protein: CASSQEAARLADEQFF
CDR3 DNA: TGCGCCAGCAGCCAAGAGGCCGCTCGACTAGCGGATGAGCAGTTCTTC

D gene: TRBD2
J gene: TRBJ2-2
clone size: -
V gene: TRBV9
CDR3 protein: CASSVSGGGGELFF
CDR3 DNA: TGTGCCAGCAGCGTATCCGGGGGGGGCGGGGAGCTGTTTTTT

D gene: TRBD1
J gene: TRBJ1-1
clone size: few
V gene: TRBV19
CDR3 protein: CASRITGGDEAFF
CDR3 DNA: TGTGCCAGTCGCATCACAGGGGGTGATGAAGCTTTCTTT

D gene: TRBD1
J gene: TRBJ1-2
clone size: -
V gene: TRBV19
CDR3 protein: CASSAPGQGNYGYTF
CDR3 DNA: TGTGCCAGTAGTGCCCCGGGACAGGGGAACTATGGCTACACCTTC

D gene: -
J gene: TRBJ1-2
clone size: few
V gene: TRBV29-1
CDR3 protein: CSVQTNYGYTF
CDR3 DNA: TGCAGCGTTCAGACTAACTATGGCTACACCTTC

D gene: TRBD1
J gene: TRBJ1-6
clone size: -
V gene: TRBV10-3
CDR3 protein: CAINAGTEVSPLHF
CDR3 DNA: TGTGCCATCAATGCCGGGACAGAAGTTTCACCCCTCCACTTT

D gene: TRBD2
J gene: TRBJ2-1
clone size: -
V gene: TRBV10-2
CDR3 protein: CASSYTRSGSGGGEQFF
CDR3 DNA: TGCGCCAGCAGTTATACCAGAAGCGGTTCCGGGGGGGGTGAGCAGTTCTTC

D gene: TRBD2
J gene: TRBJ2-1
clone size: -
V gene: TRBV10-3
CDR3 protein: CAITGTSGNLGSYNEQFF
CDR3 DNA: TGTGCCATCACCGGGACTAGCGGGAACTTGGGCTCCTACAATGAGCAGTTCTTC

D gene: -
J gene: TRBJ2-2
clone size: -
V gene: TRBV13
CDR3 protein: CASSQREKTGELFF
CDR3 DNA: TGTGCCAGCAGCCAGAGGGAAAAGACCGGGGAGCTGTTTTTT

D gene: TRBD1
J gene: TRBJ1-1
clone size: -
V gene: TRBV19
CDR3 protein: CASSMRGQGNTEAFF
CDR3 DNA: TGTGCCAGTAGTATGCGGGGACAGGGGAACACTGAAGCTTTCTTT

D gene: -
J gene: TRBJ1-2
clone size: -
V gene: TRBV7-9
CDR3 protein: CASSLFGGSAGYTF
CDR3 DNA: TGTGCCAGCAGCCTATTCGGAGGGTCGGCAGGCTACACCTTC

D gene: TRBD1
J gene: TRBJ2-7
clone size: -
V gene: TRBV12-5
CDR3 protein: CASGGTVSYEQYF
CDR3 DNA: TGTGCTAGTGGGGGGACAGTCTCCTACGAGCAGTACTTC

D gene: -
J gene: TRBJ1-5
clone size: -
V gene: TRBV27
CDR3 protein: CASSLRQGYQPQHF
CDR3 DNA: TGTGCCAGCAGTTTACGGCAGGGGTATCAGCCCCAGCATTTT

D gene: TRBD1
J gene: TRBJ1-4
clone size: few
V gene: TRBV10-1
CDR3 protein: CASSDSGTGNEKLFF
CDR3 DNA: TGCGCCAGCAGTGACTCGGGGACAGGGAATGAAAAACTGTTTTTT

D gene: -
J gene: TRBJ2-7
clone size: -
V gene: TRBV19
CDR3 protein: CASTSGLLSYEQYF
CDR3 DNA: -

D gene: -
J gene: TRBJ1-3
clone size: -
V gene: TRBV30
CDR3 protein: CAWSAWTAGPGNTIYF
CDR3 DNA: TGTGCCTGGAGTGCCTGGACAGCTGGGCCTGGAAACACCATATATTTT

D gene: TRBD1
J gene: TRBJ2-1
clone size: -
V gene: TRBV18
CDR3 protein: CASSRGQGQTVPYNEQFF
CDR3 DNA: TGTGCCAGCTCACGAGGACAGGGGCAAACCGTCCCATACAATGAGCAGTTCTTC

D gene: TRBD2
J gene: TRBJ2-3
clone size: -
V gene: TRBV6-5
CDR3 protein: CASNVAGRVTDTQYF
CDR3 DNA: TGTGCCAGCAATGTAGCGGGACGGGTCACAGATACGCAGTATTTT

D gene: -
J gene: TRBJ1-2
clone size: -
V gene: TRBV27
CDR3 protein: CASSPMGQPRYGYTF
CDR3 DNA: TGTGCCAGCAGTCCGATGGGACAACCACGCTATGGCTACACCTTC

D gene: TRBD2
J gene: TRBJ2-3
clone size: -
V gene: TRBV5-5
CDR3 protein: CASSLELAGDKDTQYF
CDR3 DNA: TGTGCCAGCAGCTTGGAACTAGCGGGAGATAAAGATACGCAGTATTTT

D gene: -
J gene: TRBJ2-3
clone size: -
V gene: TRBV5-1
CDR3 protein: CASSLGHLTDTQYF
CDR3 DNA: TGCGCCAGCAGCTTGGGACATCTCACAGATACGCAGTATTTT

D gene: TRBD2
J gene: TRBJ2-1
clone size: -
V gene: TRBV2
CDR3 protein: CASSTGTSGTNGDEQFF
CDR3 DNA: TGTGCCAGCAGTACCGGGACTAGCGGGACAAACGGGGATGAGCAGTTCTTC

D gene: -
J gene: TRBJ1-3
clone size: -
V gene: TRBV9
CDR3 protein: CASSVEYRMSSGNTIYF
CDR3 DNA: TGTGCCAGCAGCGTAGAATACAGAATGAGCTCTGGAAACACCATATATTTT

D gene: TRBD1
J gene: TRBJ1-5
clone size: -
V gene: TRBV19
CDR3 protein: CASRGQGNQPQHF
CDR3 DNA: TGTGCCAGTAGGGGACAGGGTAATCAGCCCCAGCATTTT

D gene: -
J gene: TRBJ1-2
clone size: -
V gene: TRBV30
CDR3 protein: CAWSSSGALDGYTF
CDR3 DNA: TGTGCCTGGAGTTCTTCAGGGGCCCTCGATGGCTACACCTTC

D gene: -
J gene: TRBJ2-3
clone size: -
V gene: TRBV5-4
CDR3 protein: CASSLGRSSTDTQYF
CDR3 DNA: TGTGCCAGCAGCTTGGGGAGATCCAGCACAGATACGCAGTATTTT

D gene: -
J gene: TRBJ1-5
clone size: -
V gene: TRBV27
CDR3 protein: CASSLSRQGQPQHF
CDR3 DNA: TGTGCCAGCAGTTTATCGAGGCAGGGCCAGCCCCAGCATTTT

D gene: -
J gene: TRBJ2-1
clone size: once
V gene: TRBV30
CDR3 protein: CAWSVDKWAGLTNEQFF
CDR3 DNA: TGTGCCTGGAGTGTAGATAAATGGGCGGGTCTTACAAATGAGCAGTTCTTC

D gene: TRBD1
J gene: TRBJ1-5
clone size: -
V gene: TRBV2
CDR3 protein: CASRGTGSNQPQHF
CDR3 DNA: TGTGCCAGCAGGGGGACAGGGAGCAATCAGCCCCAGCATTTT

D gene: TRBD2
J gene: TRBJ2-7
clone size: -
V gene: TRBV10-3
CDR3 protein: CAISESSQGGYEQYF
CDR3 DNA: TGTGCCATCAGTGAGTCTAGCCAGGGAGGGTACGAGCAGTACTTC

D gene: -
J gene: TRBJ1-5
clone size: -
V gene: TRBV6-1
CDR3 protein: CATGQSSNQPQHF
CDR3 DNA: TGTGCCACCGGACAGAGTAGCAATCAGCCCCAGCATTTT

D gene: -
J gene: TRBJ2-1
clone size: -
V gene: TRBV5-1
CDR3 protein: CASKGGRAAGNEQFF
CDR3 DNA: TGCGCCAGCAAGGGGGGGAGGGCCGCGGGGAATGAGCAGTTCTTC

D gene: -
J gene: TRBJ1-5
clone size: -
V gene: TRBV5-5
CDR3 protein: CASSLEGHTNQPQHF
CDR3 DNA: TGTGCCAGCAGCTTGGAAGGACATACTAATCAGCCCCAGCATTTT

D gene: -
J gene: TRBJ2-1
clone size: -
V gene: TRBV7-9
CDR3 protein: CASRLVSSYNEQFF
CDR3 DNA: TGTGCCAGTAGACTTGTAAGCTCCTACAATGAGCAGTTCTTC

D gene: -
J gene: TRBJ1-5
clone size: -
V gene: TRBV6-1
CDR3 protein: CASSGKQGSETSNQPQHF
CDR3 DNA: TGTGCCAGCAGTGGGAAACAGGGATCCGAGACTAGCAATCAGCCCCAGCATTTT